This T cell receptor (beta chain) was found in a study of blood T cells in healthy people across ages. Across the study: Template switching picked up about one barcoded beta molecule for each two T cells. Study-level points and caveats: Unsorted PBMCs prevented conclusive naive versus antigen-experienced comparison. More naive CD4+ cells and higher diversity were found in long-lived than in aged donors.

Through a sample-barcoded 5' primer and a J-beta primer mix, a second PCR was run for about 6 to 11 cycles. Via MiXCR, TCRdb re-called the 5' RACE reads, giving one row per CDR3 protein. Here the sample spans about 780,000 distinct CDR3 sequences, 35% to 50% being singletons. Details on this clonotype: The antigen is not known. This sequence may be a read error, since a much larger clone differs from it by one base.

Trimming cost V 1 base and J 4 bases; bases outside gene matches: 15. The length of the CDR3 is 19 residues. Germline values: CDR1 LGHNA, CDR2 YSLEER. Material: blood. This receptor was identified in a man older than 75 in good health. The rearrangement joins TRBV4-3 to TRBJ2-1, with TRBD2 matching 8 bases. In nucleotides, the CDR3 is TGCGCCAGCAGCCAAGGGGAATTTGCTGGCGGGGGGCCTTACAATGAGCAGTTCTTC. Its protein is CASSQGEFAGGGPYNEQFF.